Below, 6 T cell receptor beta chains from the same sample are listed, as sequenced in a study of Ad26.COV2.S vaccination and SARS-CoV-2 variants (dated by TCRdb to the early 2020s). Sample treatment or condition, as interpreted from the label and publication: roughly 20 received Ad26.COV2.S at low or high dose, single or two shots; 5 received placebo; per-sample allocation not given. For vaccine and placebo recipients, the sequenced repertoires came from samples collected on day 63 after the first injection. Receptor libraries were prepared by the immunoSEQ multiplex PCR assay. TCRdb mirrors the immuneACCESS table, restricted to in-frame sequences. Some clones are absent from its copies; in checked studies, under half trace to an unresolved V gene, and the reason for the others is unknown. This sample has about 410,000 clones in its table, and less than 90% of those were observed once. The leading ten clones occupy under 3.5% of the sample.

Specimen: peripheral blood, collected in a trial of Ad26.COV2.S vaccine versus placebo. The receptors were gathered from a person between 18 and 65 years old who received the Ad26.COV2.S COVID-19 vaccine or a placebo.

The rearrangement links TRBV5-1 to TRBJ2-7; TRBD1 matches 8 bases. Trimming removed 4 bases from V and 4 bases from J; junction bases left unmatched: 10. This CDR3 has 15 residues. The germline V gene encodes CDR1 SGHRS and CDR2 YFSETQ. The CDR3 region is CASSPGQGDGYEQYF. The CDR3 coding sequence is TGCGCCAGCAGCCCCGGACAGGGCGACGGTTACGAGCAGTACTTC.

The chain couples TRBV6-2 or TRBV6-3 to TRBJ1-5; a possible D gene is TRBD1 (5 bases). V dropped 4 bases and J dropped 8 bases, with 12 bases sitting between them. The germline CDR1 and CDR2 sequences are MNHEY and SVGEGT. CDR3 length equals 13 residues. CDR3 residues: CASSWAGNEPQHF. CDR3 coding DNA: TGTGCCAGCAGTTGGGCAGGGAATGAGCCCCAGCATTTT.

J is TRBJ2-3 and V is TRBV25-1; D possibly matches TRBD1 or TRBD2 (5 bases each). This CDR3 is built from 17 residues. Trimming cost V 1 base and J 2 bases, with 16 bases left between them. Looked up from germline, CDR1 is MGHDK and CDR2 is SYGVNS. As DNA, the CDR3 is TGTGCCAGCAGTGAATTTTGGTCGGGGCGCCTCACAGATACGCAGTATTTT. This codes for CASSEFWSGRLTDTQYF.

In its sample, this clone was seen once. The genes are TRBV19 and TRBJ1-1; the match to TRBD1 covers 7 bases. The CDR3 has 15 amino acids. The junction had 6 bases not matched to a gene; V was cut back by 5 bases and J by 0 bases. Germline loops: CDR1 LNHDA, CDR2 SQIVND (reference sequence). The CDR3 region is CASSGSQGMNTEAFF. The DNA for the CDR3 is TGTGCCAGTAGTGGGTCACAGGGGATGAACACTGAAGCTTTCTTT.

V gene TRBV27 combines with J gene TRBJ1-1, with D perhaps TRBD1 (6 bases). From germline, CDR1 is MNHEY and CDR2 SMNVEV (reference sequence). The CDR3 is 13 amino acids. Trimming removed 4 bases from V and 4 bases from J, with 10 bases in between. The CDR3 loop reads CASSYTGSTEAFF. The CDR3 DNA follows: TGTGCCAGCAGTTACACAGGGTCCACTGAAGCTTTCTTT.

The chain couples TRBV5-8 to TRBJ2-5; 12 bases fit TRBD2. The CDR3 totals 17 residues. The ends lost 2 bases at V and 3 bases at J; junction bases unmatched: 8. CDR1 is SGHTS, CDR2 YDEGEE, per germline. The CDR3 loop reads CASSFAGTSGFKETQYF. CDR3 nucleotides: TGTGCCAGCAGCTTTGCCGGGACTAGCGGGTTTAAAGAGACCCAGTACTTC.